Listed below are T cell receptor beta chains from one sample, sequenced in a study of blood T cell repertoires in COVID-19. Sequenced by immunoSEQ multiplex PCR; TCRdb stores in-frame clones only, minus some. The sample comprises about 70,000 clones, around 85% of which are singletons, and about 40% rests with the top ten. Source material: peripheral blood. The source of these receptors is a woman of 80 years or more with active or convalescent COVID-19. Both conserved end residues are part of each CDR3. The D gene is left open where the match is weak. For some rows the clone size is stated as once, few or many, or as a class when expanded; others skip it.

size: -
D: -
J: TRBJ1-1
V: TRBV6-5
CDR3: CASSWAGGNTEAFF
DNA: TGTGCCAGCAGTTGGGCGGGCGGGAACACTGAAGCTTTCTTT

size: -
D: -
J: TRBJ1-3
V: TRBV5-4
CDR3: CASSLGGTGPSGNTIYF
DNA: TGTGCCAGCAGCTTGGGGGGAACAGGGCCCTCTGGAAACACCATATATTTT

size: -
D: TRBD2
J: TRBJ2-1
V: TRBV5-1
CDR3: CASSLALAGGIDNEQFF
DNA: TGCGCCAGCAGCTTGGCCCTAGCGGGGGGGATAGACAATGAGCAGTTCTTC

size: -
D: -
J: TRBJ2-7
V: TRBV14
CDR3: CASSQNRYEQYF
DNA: TGTGCCAGCAGCCAAAATCGTTACGAGCAGTACTTC

size: few
D: -
J: TRBJ1-6
V: TRBV9
CDR3: CASSPHDSFTSPLHF
DNA: TGTGCCAGCAGCCCCCACGACAGTTTTACTTCACCCCTCCACTTT

size: -
D: -
J: TRBJ1-3
V: TRBV15
CDR3: CATSRGRGGNTIYF
DNA: TGTGCCACCAGCAGAGGAAGGGGTGGAAACACCATATATTTT

size: -
D: TRBD2
J: TRBJ2-6
V: TRBV4-1
CDR3: CASSQGPTGGGANVLTF
DNA: TGCGCCAGCAGCCAGGGCCCCACGGGAGGTGGGGCCAACGTCCTGACTTTC

size: -
D: -
J: TRBJ1-1
V: TRBV7-8
CDR3: CASSFFGQRQGYTEAFF
DNA: TGTGCCAGCAGCTTCTTTGGCCAGAGGCAGGGCTACACTGAAGCTTTCTTT

size: once
D: TRBD2
J: TRBJ2-3
V: TRBV6-4
CDR3: CASSDSGGVTDTQYF
DNA: TGTGCCAGCAGTGACTCGGGGGGGGTTACAGATACGCAGTATTTT

size: -
D: TRBD1
J: TRBJ2-2
V: TRBV5-4
CDR3: CASSSRDRVPGELFF
DNA: TGTGCCAGCAGCTCCAGAGACAGGGTACCCGGGGAGCTGTTTTTT

size: once
D: -
J: TRBJ1-2
V: TRBV6-5
CDR3: CATTGSYGYTF
DNA: TGTGCCACCACAGGGTCCTATGGCTACACCTTC

size: once
D: -
J: TRBJ2-1
V: TRBV2
CDR3: CASSELGEQFF
DNA: TGTGCCAGCAGTGAGCTCGGGGAGCAGTTCTTC